The source of this T cell receptor beta chain is a study of T cell responses to AZD1222 COVID-19 vaccine. Whole-study results and caveats: All repertoire sampling was performed exclusively after the peak T cell response.

On this clone: Its antigen is not known.

Sequencing was performed with immunoSEQ multiplex PCR; in TCRdb, only in-frame clones are kept and a portion is missing. This table has roughly 130,000 clones, around 90% appearing once. J lost 2 bases, V lost 0 bases, and 10 bases had no gene match. Looked up from germline, CDR1 is SEHNR and CDR2 is FQNEAQ (reference sequence). The CDR3 consists of 17 residues. The clonotype was recovered from an adult in good health. The source was peripheral blood, collected on day 0 of AZD1222 vaccination. V gene TRBV7-9 combines with J gene TRBJ2-7; 7 bases agree with TRBD1. The CDR3 bases are TGTGCCAGCAGCTTAGCGGGACAGTCTGTGGGGACCTACGAGCAGTACTTC. Its protein is CASSLAGQSVGTYEQYF.